This T cell receptor beta chain was captured in a study of cytomegalovirus exposure and HLA in healthy donors (TCRdb year 2017). With respect to the entire study: According to a later analysis, one platform produced both the roughly 120 validation repertoires and the roughly 640 repertoires of the first cohort. The aim of the study was to test whether cataloging public T cell receptors could identify signatures of past pathogen exposure. A separate validation cohort of approximately 130 different subjects was used in addition to the roughly 670-subject first cohort. To predict cytomegalovirus infection status, the study brought together high-throughput TCR immunosequencing, statistical association of individual TCRs with disease status, and machine learning.

The library was built by means of the immunoSEQ multiplex PCR assay. In the original analysis: A statistical classification framework was built for diagnosing cytomegalovirus status from the catalog of TCR beta chain sequences. The immuneACCESS repertoire file appears here via TCRdb, limited to in-frame rearrangements. These files lack a portion of the clones; in checked studies, under half of the deficit traces to unresolved V genes, and the cause of the others is not known. V and J calls and clone size follow that table, whereas D and trimming were derived from the DNA. This sample is represented by 160,000 or so clones; around four fifths of them were singletons. The ten largest clones capture over 2% of the sample. About this clone: Its binding antigen is unknown. No qualities accompany the bases; no much larger clone lies one base away.

The CDR3 starts with the cysteine, ends with the phenylalanine, and has 15 residues. The entry retains the CDR3 DNA only, 45 bases that are in frame from base 1. Compared with germline, V lacks 6 bases and J lacks 6 bases; bases without a gene match: 6. In the germline V gene (reference sequence), CDR1 corresponds to LNHDA and CDR2 to SQIVND. Donors formed part of the validation cohort, which comprised over a hundred subjects and was distinct from the first cohort of fewer than 750 subjects. Study-level results and caveats: A few of the identified cytomegalovirus-associated TCR beta chains were confirmed in vitro to be specific for cytomegalovirus antigens. The study gave a list of about 160 TCR beta chains associated with cytomegalovirus. Across donors, most TCR sequences were observed very rarely, whereas some public TCRs were present in many individuals. According to the authors, the approach could potentially be generalized to other disease states and immunological phenotypes. In a later analysis, TCRs clustered in the first cohort were found to also tend to co-occur in the roughly 130 validation repertoires, with over 90% of cluster scores above 0. Cytomegalovirus status was reported to be diagnosed by the classifier with high specificity and sensitivity in both the original and validation cohorts. A later analysis had no HLA typing for the validation cohort, so co-occurrence there was scored across all 130 or so repertoires.

The sequencing input was PBMCs. The chain is made from TRBV19 and TRBJ1-6, and TRBD1 aligns with 9 junction nucleotides. This TCR was sampled from a man aged 25 to 40 in good health and CMV-seropositive. For the CDR3, the sequence is CASSLMTGGNSPLHF. The nucleotides read TGTGCCAGTAGCCTTATGACAGGGGGTAATTCACCCCTCCACTTT.